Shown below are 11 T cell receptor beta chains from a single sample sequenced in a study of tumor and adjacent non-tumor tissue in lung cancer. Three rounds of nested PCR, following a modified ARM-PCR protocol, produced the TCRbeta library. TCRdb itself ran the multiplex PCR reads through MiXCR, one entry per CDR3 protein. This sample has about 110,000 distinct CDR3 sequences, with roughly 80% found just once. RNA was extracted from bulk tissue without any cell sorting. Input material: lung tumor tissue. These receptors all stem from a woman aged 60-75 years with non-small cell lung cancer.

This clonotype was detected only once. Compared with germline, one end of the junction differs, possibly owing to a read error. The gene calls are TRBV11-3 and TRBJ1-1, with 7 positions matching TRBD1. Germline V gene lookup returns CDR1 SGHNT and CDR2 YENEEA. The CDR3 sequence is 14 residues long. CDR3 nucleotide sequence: TGTGCCAGCAGCTGGGAGACAGGGAACCCTGAAGCTTTCTTT. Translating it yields CASSWETGNPEAFF. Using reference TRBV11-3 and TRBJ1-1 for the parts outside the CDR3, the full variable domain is EAGVVQSPRYKIIEKKQPVAFWCNPISGHNTLYWYLQNLGQGPELLIRYENEEAVDDSQLPKDRFSAERLKGVDSTLKIQPAELGDSAVYLCASSWETGNPEAFFGQGTRLTVV.

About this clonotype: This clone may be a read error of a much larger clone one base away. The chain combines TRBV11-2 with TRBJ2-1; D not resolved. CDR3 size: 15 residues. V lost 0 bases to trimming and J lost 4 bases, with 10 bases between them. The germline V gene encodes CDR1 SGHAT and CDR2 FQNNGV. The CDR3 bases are TGTGCCAGCAGCTTAGAGCAGCGAATTTACAATGAGCAGTTCTTC. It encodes CASSLEQRIYNEQFF.

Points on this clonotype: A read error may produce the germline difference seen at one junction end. CDR3 bases: TGTGCCAGAAGACCCGGCTACAATGAGCACTTCTTC. It translates to CARRPGYNEHFF. The chain carries TRBV11-2 and TRBJ2-1; D remains unclear. The CDR3 loop spans 12 amino acids. Germline CDR1 SGHAT, CDR2 FQNNGV.

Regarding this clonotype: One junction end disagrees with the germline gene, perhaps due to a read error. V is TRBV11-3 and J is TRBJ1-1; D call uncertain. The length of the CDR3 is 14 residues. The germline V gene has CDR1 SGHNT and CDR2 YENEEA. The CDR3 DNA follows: TGTGCCAGCAAGGCCCAGGACGTGAACGCTGAAGCTTTCTTT. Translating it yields CASKAQDVNAEAFF.

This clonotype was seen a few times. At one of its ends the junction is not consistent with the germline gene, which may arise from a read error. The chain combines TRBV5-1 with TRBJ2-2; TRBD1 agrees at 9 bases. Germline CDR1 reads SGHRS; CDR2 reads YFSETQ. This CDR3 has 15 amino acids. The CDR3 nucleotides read TGCGCCAGCAGGCCCGGGACAGGGAGTGCCGGGGAGCTCTTTTTT. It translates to CASRPGTGSAGELFF.

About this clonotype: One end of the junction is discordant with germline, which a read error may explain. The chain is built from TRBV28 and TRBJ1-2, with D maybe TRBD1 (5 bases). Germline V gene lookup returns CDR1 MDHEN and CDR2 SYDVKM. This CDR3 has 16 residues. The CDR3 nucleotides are TGTGCCAGCAGTACTATAGGGGACCGACAGAACTATGGGTACACCTTC. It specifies CASSTIGDRQNYGYTF.

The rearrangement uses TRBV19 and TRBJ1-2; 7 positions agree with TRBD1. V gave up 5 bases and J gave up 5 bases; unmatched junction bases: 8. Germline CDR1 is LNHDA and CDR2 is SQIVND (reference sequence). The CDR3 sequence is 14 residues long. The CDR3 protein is CASSFPGQPYGYTF. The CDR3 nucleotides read TGTGCCAGTAGTTTTCCGGGACAGCCGTATGGCTACACCTTC.

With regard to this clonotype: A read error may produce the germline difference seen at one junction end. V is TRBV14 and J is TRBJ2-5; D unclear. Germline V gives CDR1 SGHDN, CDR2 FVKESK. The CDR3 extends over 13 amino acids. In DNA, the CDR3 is TGTGCCAGCAGCCAAGCAGGCTTCCACAGACATTGCTTC. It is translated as CASSQAGFHRHCF.

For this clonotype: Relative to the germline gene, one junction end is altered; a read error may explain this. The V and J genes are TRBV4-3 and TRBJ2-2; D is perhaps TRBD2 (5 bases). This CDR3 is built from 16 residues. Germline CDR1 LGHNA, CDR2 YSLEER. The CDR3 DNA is TGCGTCAGCAGCAGGAGTGAGGACCCCTCCACCGGGGAGTTGTTTTTT. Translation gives CVSSRSEDPSTGELFF.

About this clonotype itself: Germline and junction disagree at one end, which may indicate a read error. CDR3 coding DNA: TGCGCCAGCAGCCAATTTATAGGGAAGCAGTGCTTC. Encoded protein: CASSQFIGKQCF. The chain has TRBV4-1 and TRBJ2-7, with D unresolved. The CDR3 totals 12 residues. CDR1 is MGHRA and CDR2 is YSYEKL in the germline V gene.

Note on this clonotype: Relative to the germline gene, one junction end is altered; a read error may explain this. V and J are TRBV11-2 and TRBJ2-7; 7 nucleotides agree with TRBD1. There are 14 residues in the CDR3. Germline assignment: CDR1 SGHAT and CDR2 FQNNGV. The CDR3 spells CAGSLSTGTAEQYF. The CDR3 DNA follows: TGTGCCGGCAGCTTATCCACAGGGACAGCCGAACAGTACTTC.